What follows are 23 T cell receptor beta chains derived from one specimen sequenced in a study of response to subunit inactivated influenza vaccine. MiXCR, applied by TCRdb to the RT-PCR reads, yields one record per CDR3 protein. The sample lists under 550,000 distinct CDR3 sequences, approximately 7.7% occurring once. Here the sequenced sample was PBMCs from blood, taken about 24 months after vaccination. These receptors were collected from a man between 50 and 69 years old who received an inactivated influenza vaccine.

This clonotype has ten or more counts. CDR3: CASSVGSGASYEQYF. CDR3 DNA: TGTGCCAGCAGTGTCGGTAGCGGGGCCTCCTACGAGCAGTACTTC. The chain employs TRBV2 and TRBJ2-7; 8 positions agree with TRBD2. The ends lost 4 bases at V and 0 bases at J; junction bases unmatched: 5. The CDR3 length is 15 residues. Germline lookup yields CDR1 SNHLY and CDR2 FYNNEI. The variable domain in full, with the rest retrieved from reference TRBV2 and TRBJ2-7, is EPEVTQTPSHQVTQMGQEVILRCVPISNHLYFYWYRQILGQKVEFLVSFYNNEISEKSEIFDDQFSVERPDGSNFTLKIRSTKLEDSAMYFCASSVGSGASYEQYFGPGTRLTVT.

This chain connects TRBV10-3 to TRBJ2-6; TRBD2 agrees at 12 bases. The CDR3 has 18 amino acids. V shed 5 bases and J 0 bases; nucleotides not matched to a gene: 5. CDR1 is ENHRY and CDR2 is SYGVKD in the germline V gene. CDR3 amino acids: CAISSGLAGNSGANVLTF. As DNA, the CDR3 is TGTGCCATCAGTTCGGGACTAGCGGGTAACTCTGGGGCCAACGTCCTGACTTTC.

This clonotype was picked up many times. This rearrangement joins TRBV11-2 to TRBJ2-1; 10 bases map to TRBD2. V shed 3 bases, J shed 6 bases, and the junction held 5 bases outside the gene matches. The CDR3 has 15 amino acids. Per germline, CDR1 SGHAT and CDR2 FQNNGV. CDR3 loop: CASSFLAGARNEQFF. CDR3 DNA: TGTGCCAGCAGCTTCCTAGCGGGAGCCCGCAATGAGCAGTTCTTC.

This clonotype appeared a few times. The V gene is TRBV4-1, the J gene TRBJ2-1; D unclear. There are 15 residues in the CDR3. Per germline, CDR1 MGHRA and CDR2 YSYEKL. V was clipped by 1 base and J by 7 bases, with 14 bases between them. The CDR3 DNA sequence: TGCGCCAGCAGCCAAGTCCGCCCTCCCGGGAATGAGCAGTTCTTC. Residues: CASSQVRPPGNEQFF.

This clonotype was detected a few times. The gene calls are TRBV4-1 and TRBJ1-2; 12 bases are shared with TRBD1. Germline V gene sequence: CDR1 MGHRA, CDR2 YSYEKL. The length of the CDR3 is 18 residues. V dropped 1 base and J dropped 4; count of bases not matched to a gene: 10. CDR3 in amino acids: CASSQGRGQGAFAYGYTF. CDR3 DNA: TGCGCCAGCAGCCAAGGGCGGGGACAGGGGGCTTTCGCCTATGGCTACACCTTC.

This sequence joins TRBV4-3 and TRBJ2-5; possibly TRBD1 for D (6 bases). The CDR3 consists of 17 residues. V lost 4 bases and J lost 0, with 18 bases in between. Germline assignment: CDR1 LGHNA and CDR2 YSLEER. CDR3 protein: CASSPGTSRLYQETQYF. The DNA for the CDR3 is TGCGCCAGCAGCCCAGGGACATCCCGTTTGTACCAAGAGACCCAGTACTTC.

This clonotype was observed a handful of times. As DNA, the CDR3 is TGCGCCAGCAGCCAAGATCCTAGAGACGAGCAGTACTTC. Translating it yields CASSQDPRDEQYF. The chain recombines TRBV4-3 with TRBJ2-7; D is ambiguous. This CDR3 is built from 13 residues. V was trimmed by 0 bases and J by 5 bases, leaving 8 bases between them. Germline V gene lookup returns CDR1 LGHNA and CDR2 YSLEER.

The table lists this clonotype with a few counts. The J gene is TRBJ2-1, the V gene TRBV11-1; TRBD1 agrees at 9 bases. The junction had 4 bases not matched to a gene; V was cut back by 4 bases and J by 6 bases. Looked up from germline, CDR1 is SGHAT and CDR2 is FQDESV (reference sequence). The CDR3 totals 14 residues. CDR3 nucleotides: TGTGCCAGCAGCTCCGGGACAGGGAGCAATGAGCAGTTCTTC. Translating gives CASSSGTGSNEQFF.

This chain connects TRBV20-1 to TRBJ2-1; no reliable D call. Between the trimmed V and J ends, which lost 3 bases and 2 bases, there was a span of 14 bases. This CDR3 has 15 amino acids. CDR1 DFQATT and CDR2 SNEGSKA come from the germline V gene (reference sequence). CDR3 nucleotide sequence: TGCAGTGCTAGTAAGGGTTCTCTAGCCTACAATGAGCAGTTCTTC. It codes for CSASKGSLAYNEQFF.

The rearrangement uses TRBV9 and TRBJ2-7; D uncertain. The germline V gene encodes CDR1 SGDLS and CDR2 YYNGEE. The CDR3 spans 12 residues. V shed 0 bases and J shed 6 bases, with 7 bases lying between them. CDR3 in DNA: TGTGCCAGCAGCGTAGGGCCCGCCGAGCAGTACTTC. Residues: CASSVGPAEQYF.

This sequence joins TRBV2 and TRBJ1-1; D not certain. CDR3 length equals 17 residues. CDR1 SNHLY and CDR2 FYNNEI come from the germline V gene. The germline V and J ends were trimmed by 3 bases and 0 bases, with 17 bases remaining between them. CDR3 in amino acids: CASSDRWRQTLNTEAFF. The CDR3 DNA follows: TGTGCCAGCAGTGATCGGTGGAGGCAGACTCTGAACACTGAAGCTTTCTTT.

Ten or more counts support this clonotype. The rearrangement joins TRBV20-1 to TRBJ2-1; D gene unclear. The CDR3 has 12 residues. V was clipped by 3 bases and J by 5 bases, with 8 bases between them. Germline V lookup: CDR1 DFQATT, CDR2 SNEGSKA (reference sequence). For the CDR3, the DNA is TGCAGTGCTAGGGCTACTAACAATGAGCAGTTCTTC. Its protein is CSARATNNEQFF.

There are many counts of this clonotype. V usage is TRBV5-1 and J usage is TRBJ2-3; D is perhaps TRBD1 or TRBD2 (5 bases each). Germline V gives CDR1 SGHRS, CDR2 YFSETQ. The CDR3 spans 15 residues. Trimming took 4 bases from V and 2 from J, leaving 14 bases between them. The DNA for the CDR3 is TGCGCCAGCAGCCCGGGGCCTAGCATCACAGATACGCAGTATTTT. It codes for CASSPGPSITDTQYF.

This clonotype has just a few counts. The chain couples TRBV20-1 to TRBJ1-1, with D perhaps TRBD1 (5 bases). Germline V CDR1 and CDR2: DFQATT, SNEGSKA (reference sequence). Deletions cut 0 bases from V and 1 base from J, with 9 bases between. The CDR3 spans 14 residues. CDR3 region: CSARDAGPNTEAFF. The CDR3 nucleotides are TGCAGTGCTAGAGATGCAGGGCCGAACACTGAAGCTTTCTTT.

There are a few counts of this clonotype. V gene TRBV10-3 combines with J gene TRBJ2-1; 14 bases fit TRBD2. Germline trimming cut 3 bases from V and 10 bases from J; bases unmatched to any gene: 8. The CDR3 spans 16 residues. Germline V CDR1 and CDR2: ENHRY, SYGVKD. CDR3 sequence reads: CAISESGTSGSREQFF. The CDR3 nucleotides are TGTGCCATCAGTGAATCCGGGACTAGCGGGAGCAGAGAGCAGTTCTTC.

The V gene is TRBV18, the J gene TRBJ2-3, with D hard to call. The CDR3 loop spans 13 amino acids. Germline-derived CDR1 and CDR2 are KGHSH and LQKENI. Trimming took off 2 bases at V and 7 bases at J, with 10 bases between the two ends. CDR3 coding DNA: TGTGCCAGCTCACCAACCAGCTCAAATACGCAGTATTTT. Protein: CASSPTSSNTQYF.

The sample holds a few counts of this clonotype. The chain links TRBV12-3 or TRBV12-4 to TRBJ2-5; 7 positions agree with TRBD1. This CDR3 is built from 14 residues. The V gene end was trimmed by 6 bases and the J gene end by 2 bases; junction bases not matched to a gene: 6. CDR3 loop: CASSKRQGQETQYF. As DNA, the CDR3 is TGTGCCAGCAGCAAGAGACAGGGTCAAGAGACCCAGTACTTC.

The DNA for the CDR3 is TGTGCCAGCAGCCAGATCGACAGGGGGCGAGACATTCAGTACTTC. Protein: CASSQIDRGRDIQYF. The V gene is TRBV7-2, the J gene TRBJ2-4; 10 bases are shared with TRBD1. CDR1 SGHTA and CDR2 FQGNSA come from the germline V gene. V lost 5 bases, J lost 8 bases, and 9 bases stayed unmatched. This CDR3 contains 15 residues.

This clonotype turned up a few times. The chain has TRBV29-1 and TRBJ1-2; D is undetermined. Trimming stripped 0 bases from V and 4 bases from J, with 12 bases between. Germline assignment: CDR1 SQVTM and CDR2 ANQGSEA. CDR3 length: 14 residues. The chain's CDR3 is CSVEDPGVGYGYTF. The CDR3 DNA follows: TGCAGCGTTGAAGACCCCGGAGTTGGCTATGGCTACACCTTC. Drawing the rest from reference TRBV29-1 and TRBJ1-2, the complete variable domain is SAVISQKPSRDICQRGTSLTIQCQVDSQVTMMFWYRQQPGQSLTLIATANQGSEATYESGFVIDKFPISRPNLTFSTLTVSNMSPEDSSIYLCSVEDPGVGYGYTFGSGTRLTVV.

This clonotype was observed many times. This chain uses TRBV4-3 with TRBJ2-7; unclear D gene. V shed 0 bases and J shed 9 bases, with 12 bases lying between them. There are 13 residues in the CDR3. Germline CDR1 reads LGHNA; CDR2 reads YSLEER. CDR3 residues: CASSQDGKGVQYF. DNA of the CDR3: TGCGCCAGCAGCCAAGATGGGAAGGGTGTGCAGTACTTC.

This CDR3 reads CASSTATSGAYNEQFF. In nucleotides, the CDR3 is TGCGCCAGCAGCACAGCTACTAGCGGTGCCTACAATGAGCAGTTCTTC. The V call is TRBV5-1, the J call TRBJ2-1; 8 nucleotides align to TRBD2. The V segment lost 4 bases and the J segment 2 bases; nucleotides outside the gene matches: 8. Germline V gene data show CDR1 as SGHRS and CDR2 as YFSETQ. The CDR3 contains 16 residues.

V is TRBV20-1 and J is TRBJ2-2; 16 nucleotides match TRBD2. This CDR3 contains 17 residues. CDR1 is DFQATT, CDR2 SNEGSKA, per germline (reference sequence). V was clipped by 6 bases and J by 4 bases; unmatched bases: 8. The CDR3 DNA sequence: TGCAGTGCCCCGGGACTAGCGGGAGGGTCGGGCACCGGGGAGCTGTTTTTT. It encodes CSAPGLAGGSGTGELFF.

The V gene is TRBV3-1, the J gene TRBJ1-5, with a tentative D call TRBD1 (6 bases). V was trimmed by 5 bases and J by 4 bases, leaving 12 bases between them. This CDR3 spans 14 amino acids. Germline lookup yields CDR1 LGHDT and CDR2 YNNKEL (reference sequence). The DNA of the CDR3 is TGTGCCAGCAGCAGGGGGGCCCTGAATCAGCCCCAGCATTTT. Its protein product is CASSRGALNQPQHF.